One and the same sample provided the 4 T cell receptor beta chains below, sequenced in a study of T cell responses to AZD1222 COVID-19 vaccine listed by TCRdb under 2021. Receptors were amplified or captured by the immunoSEQ multiplex PCR assay. In its TCRdb copy, this immuneACCESS table keeps in-frame sequences only and misses some clones. Where compared with another copy, unresolved V genes explain less than half of these, and the others have no known cause. The sample table lists approximately 120,000 clones, approximately 90% of them with a count of one. Under 4.5% of the sample goes to the ten largest clones. In light of the paper, this sample's time point label describes: baseline before first vaccination. This specimen was peripheral blood, taken on day 0 of AZD1222 vaccination. These TCRs come from an adult in good health.

The chain employs TRBV6-4 and TRBJ2-1, with 9 bases fitting TRBD2. Trimming removed 3 bases from V and 8 bases from J; junction bases left unmatched: 8. This CDR3 is built from 15 residues. Germline loops: CDR1 MRHNA, CDR2 SNTAGT. As DNA, the CDR3 is TGTGCCAGCAGTGAGCGCGGGAGGGCCGTCGATGAGCAGTTCTTC. This gives the protein CASSERGRAVDEQFF.

The chain employs TRBV19 and TRBJ2-1; possible D gene TRBD2, 6 bases. The CDR3 consists of 14 residues. Germline lookup yields CDR1 LNHDA and CDR2 SQIVND (reference sequence). V was pared by 6 bases and J by 5 bases, with 14 bases between. For the CDR3, the DNA is TGTGCCAGTAGGACATGGGGACTTCACAATGAGCAGTTCTTC. Its translation is CASRTWGLHNEQFF.

The chain joins TRBV27 to TRBJ2-2, with 7 bases aligning to TRBD2. The CDR3 is 15 amino acids. Germline CDR1 MNHEY, CDR2 SMNVEV (reference sequence). V trimming: 2 bases; J trimming: 6 bases; junction bases outside the gene matches: 6. CDR3 DNA sequence: TGTGCCAGCAGTTTACCTGGAGCGGGACCCGGGGAGCTGTTTTTT. This translates into CASSLPGAGPGELFF.

V usage is TRBV28 and J usage is TRBJ1-5; D not certain. V shed 3 bases and J shed 7 bases, with 13 bases lying between them. The CDR3 contains 14 residues. Germline values: CDR1 MDHEN, CDR2 SYDVKM. CDR3 region: CASSFPLNSQPQHF. CDR3 nucleotides: TGTGCCAGCAGTTTCCCACTGAACTCGCAGCCCCAGCATTTT.